The 3 T cell receptor beta chains listed next were all sequenced from one sample in a study of T cell clonality in common variable immunodeficiency. The data were produced by immunoSEQ multiplex PCR, yet TCRdb's version contains in-frame clones alone and is incomplete. The table records 25,000 to 35,000 clones without singletons, the ten largest covering 2.5% to 3.5%. Their cognate antigens are unknown. Findings of the study overall: Fewer deletions and N-nucleotide insertions were reportedly seen in common variable immunodeficiency TCR beta sequences.

Material for sequencing was peripheral blood mononuclear cells. These receptors all stem from a human donor with common variable immunodeficiency.

The sample holds many counts of this clone. The CDR3 goes on 3 residues after the read ends, and that part is filled in from the germline J gene. The chain carries TRBV20-1 and TRBJ1-1; possible D gene TRBD1, 5 bases. The CDR3 sequence is 14 residues long. V shed 3 bases and J shed 5 bases, with 16 bases lying between them. The germline gives CDR1 DFQATT, CDR2 SNEGSKA (reference sequence). CDR3 sequence: CSASVGRGKTEAFF. CDR3 DNA, as far as it was read: TGCAGTGCTAGTGTGGGGCGGGGGAAAACTGAA.

This clone was found many times. The read ends 3 residues shy of where the CDR3 ends; the end is completed using the germline J gene. The rearrangement links TRBV29-1 to TRBJ2-2; D may be TRBD1 (6 bases). CDR1 and CDR2 from the germline V gene are SQVTM and ANQGSEA. CDR3 length: 15 amino acids. Trimming left V 5 bases short and J 3 bases short, with 16 bases between. CDR3 protein: CSVLQGLKYTGELFF. The DNA read from the CDR3 is TGCAGCGTTTTACAGGGTTTGAAGTACACCGGGGAG.

The sample holds many counts of this clone. The missing CDR3 end, 3 residues past where the read stops, is filled in from the germline J gene. This chain joins TRBV10-3 and TRBJ2-5, with 10 bases lining up with TRBD1. The CDR3 spans 17 residues. Trimming cost V 3 bases and J 1 base; bases outside gene matches: 8. CDR1 ENHRY and CDR2 SYGVKD come from the germline V gene. CDR3 DNA (partial): TGTGCCATCAGTGAAGGGGGGACAGGGGCAGGCCAAGAGACC. Translation: CAISEGGTGAGQET. The complete CDR3 sequence is CAISEGGTGAGQETQYF.